The 32 T cell receptor beta chains given below trace back to one sample, sequenced in a study of blood T cells in healthy people across ages. PCR was performed a second time for roughly 7 to 11 cycles using a sample-barcoded 5' primer and a J-beta primer mix. TCRdb used MiXCR to reprocess the 5' RACE reads, holding one entry per CDR3 protein. Of approximately 1,000,000 distinct CDR3 sequences in the sample, more than 30% were seen once. Input material: blood. The receptor set was obtained from a young man in good health.

The chain uses TRBV7-9 and TRBJ2-3; unclear D gene. V shed 1 base and J shed 2 bases, with 10 bases lying between them. This CDR3 has 15 residues. CDR1 and CDR2 (germline): SEHNR, FQNEAQ (reference sequence). The CDR3 DNA is TGTGCCAGCAGCTTAGGCGCGTCCTACACAGATACGCAGTATTTT. It is translated as CASSLGASYTDTQYF.

This chain joins TRBV4-1 and TRBJ1-5; 8 bases fit TRBD1. J gave up 4 bases and V 3 bases, and 8 bases lay outside the gene matches. Germline V gene sequence: CDR1 MGHRA, CDR2 YSYEKL. The CDR3 runs 16 residues. The CDR3 DNA sequence: TGCGCCAGCAGCCACGAGGGACAGGCAAGAAATCAGCCCCAGCATTTT. It is translated as CASSHEGQARNQPQHF.

The chain joins TRBV6-2 or TRBV6-3 to TRBJ1-5, with D hard to call. The CDR3 spans 16 residues. Germline CDR1 is MNHEY and CDR2 is SVGEGT. The germline V and J ends were trimmed by 2 bases and 5 bases, with 16 bases remaining between them. The CDR3 spells CASSYPRADRYQPQHF. In nucleotides, the CDR3 is TGTGCCAGCAGTTACCCCCGGGCAGACCGTTATCAGCCCCAGCATTTT.

This clonotype was observed a few times. The chain recombines TRBV20-1 with TRBJ1-2; D is undetermined. The CDR3 covers 16 residues. V lost 6 bases and J lost 6, with 26 bases in between. CDR1 is DFQATT, CDR2 SNEGSKA, per germline (reference sequence). The CDR3 DNA sequence: TGCAGTGCCCCACCGGCAGGAAAATATCATCAGGATGGCTACACCTTC. It translates to CSAPPAGKYHQDGYTF.

The J gene is TRBJ2-3, the V gene TRBV6-5, with D unresolved. Germline-derived CDR1 and CDR2 are MNHEY and SVGAGI. V was trimmed by 6 bases and J by 6 bases, leaving 13 bases between them. The CDR3 totals 13 residues. The CDR3 spells CASSNPVWDTQYF. The CDR3 region has the DNA TGTGCCAGCAGCAACCCCGTGTGGGATACGCAGTATTTT.

The chain combines TRBV9 with TRBJ2-3; no reliable D call. Germline V lookup: CDR1 SGDLS, CDR2 YYNGEE. This CDR3 comprises 17 residues. V lost 3 bases and J lost 2, with 19 bases in between. The CDR3 protein is CASSGGSAHAYTDTQYF. CDR3 nucleotide sequence: TGTGCCAGCAGCGGAGGATCGGCCCACGCCTACACAGATACGCAGTATTTT.

The chain employs TRBV14 and TRBJ1-4; D gene uncertain. V lost 1 base and J 5 bases, leaving 11 bases between the germline ends. The germline V gene has CDR1 SGHDN and CDR2 FVKESK. The CDR3 totals 15 residues. The DNA of the CDR3 is TGTGCCAGCAGCCAAGGGGGTCGGTTGAATGAAAAACTGTTTTTT. Translating gives CASSQGGRLNEKLFF.

The chain recombines TRBV7-9 with TRBJ2-1; 8 nucleotides align to TRBD2. V was pared by 5 bases and J by 2 bases, with 8 bases of the junction left unmatched. Germline CDR1 SEHNR, CDR2 FQNEAQ (reference sequence). The CDR3 is 16 amino acids. CDR3 loop: CASSLQRGPTYNEQFF. The CDR3 bases are TGTGCCAGCAGCCTTCAGCGGGGGCCGACCTACAATGAGCAGTTCTTC.

V gene TRBV20-1 combines with J gene TRBJ2-3, with a weak D call TRBD1 (6 bases). Germline V gene data show CDR1 as DFQATT and CDR2 as SNEGSKA (reference sequence). The CDR3 extends over 14 amino acids. V was trimmed by 4 bases and J by 5 bases, leaving 16 bases between them. The CDR3 DNA sequence: TGCAGTGCTACCCAACAGGGTCCCAGAGATACGCAGTATTTT. Translating it yields CSATQQGPRDTQYF.

In this sample, this clonotype turned up a few times. V is TRBV20-1 and J is TRBJ1-2; no definite D call. Deletions cut 0 bases from V and 8 bases from J, with 16 bases between. This CDR3 spans 14 amino acids. The germline gives CDR1 DFQATT, CDR2 SNEGSKA (reference sequence). Here the CDR3 reads CSARDRGRMVGYTF. The DNA for the CDR3 is TGCAGTGCTAGAGATCGTGGACGGATGGTCGGCTACACCTTC.

The CDR3: CISSYDITGEGYTF. Written as DNA, the CDR3 is TGTATCAGCAGTTACGACATTACGGGAGAGGGCTACACCTTC. V is TRBV6-2 or TRBV6-3 and J is TRBJ1-2; D gene ambiguous. The CDR3 consists of 14 residues. Germline V CDR1 and CDR2: MNHEY, SVGEGT.

This clonotype was seen a handful of times. The rearrangement uses TRBV4-1 and TRBJ2-1; TRBD2 is a possible D gene (5 bases). Germline CDR1 and CDR2: MGHRA and YSYEKL. Trimming left V 0 bases short and J 9 bases short, with 12 bases between. The CDR3 is 14 residues long. The CDR3 loop reads CASSQDGFLAEQFF. DNA of the CDR3: TGCGCCAGCAGCCAAGATGGGTTCCTAGCTGAGCAGTTCTTC.

The sample holds a few counts of this clonotype. This chain joins TRBV4-2 and TRBJ1-1; tentatively, D is TRBD1 (5 bases). Germline CDR1 and CDR2: LGHNA and YNFKEQ. The CDR3 totals 17 residues. V shed 2 bases and J shed 4 bases, with 20 bases lying between them. The chain's CDR3 is CASSQPGRGTRVTEAFF. CDR3 nucleotide sequence: TGTGCCAGCAGCCAACCGGGACGGGGAACAAGGGTCACTGAAGCTTTCTTT.

This clonotype has only a few counts. The chain has TRBV5-5 and TRBJ2-5, with 10 nucleotides matching TRBD1. Germline trimming cut 4 bases from V and 4 bases from J; bases unmatched to any gene: 7. The CDR3 totals 15 residues. Germline V lookup: CDR1 SGHKS, CDR2 YYEKEE (reference sequence). The CDR3 DNA sequence: TGTGCCAGCAGCAAACTGGGGGACAGGGGAGAGACCCAGTACTTC. It codes for CASSKLGDRGETQYF.

The V gene is TRBV29-1, the J gene TRBJ1-2; unclear D gene. Germline CDR1 and CDR2: SQVTM and ANQGSEA. The CDR3 extends over 13 amino acids. The ends were cut back, 2 bases at V and 3 bases at J, with 10 bases in the middle. CDR3 bases: TGCAGCGTTGAATTGGGGTTAGACTATGGCTACACCTTC. Its translation is CSVELGLDYGYTF.

V is TRBV5-1 and J is TRBJ1-1, with D tentatively TRBD1 (5 bases). Germline CDR1 and CDR2: SGHRS and YFSETQ. The CDR3 totals 17 residues. With 3 bases removed from V and 4 bases from J, the gap between germline ends came to 22 bases. CDR3 DNA sequence: TGCGCCAGCAGCTCGGGGCGCCCGGGACGGGTGAGCACTGAAGCTTTCTTT. This gives the protein CASSSGRPGRVSTEAFF.

This clonotype was counted at least ten times. CDR3 region: CASSSTGLGTDTQYF. The CDR3 region has the DNA TGTGCCAGCAGTTCCACTGGACTAGGCACAGATACGCAGTATTTT. The gene calls are TRBV6-2 or TRBV6-3 and TRBJ2-3; 7 bases agree with TRBD2. With V trimmed by 4 bases and J by 1 base, 5 bases remained unmatched. The CDR3 is 15 amino acids. In germline, CDR1 is MNHEY, CDR2 SVGEGT.

CDR3 residues: CASSLPGGRSEKLFF. Written as DNA, the CDR3 is TGTGCCAGCAGCTTACCGGGGGGAAGAAGTGAAAAACTGTTTTTT. This chain connects TRBV7-2 to TRBJ1-4, with D maybe TRBD1 (5 bases). CDR3 size: 15 residues. The germline CDR1 and CDR2 sequences are SGHTA and FQGNSA. Trimming cost V 2 bases and J 7 bases, with 14 bases left between them. Full variable domain (outside the CDR3, taken from reference TRBV7-2 and TRBJ1-4): GAGVSQSPSNKVTEKGKDVELRCDPISGHTALYWYRQSLGQGLEFLIYFQGNSAPDKSGLPSDRFSAERTGGSVSTLTIQRTQQEDSAVYLCASSLPGGRSEKLFFGSGTQLSVL.

The rearrangement joins TRBV2 to TRBJ2-7, with 10 bases aligning to TRBD2. Germline CDR1 is SNHLY and CDR2 is FYNNEI. J was trimmed by 1 base and V by 0 bases; bases with no gene match: 15. The CDR3 contains 20 residues. The CDR3 sequence: CASSEALGLAGALQSYEQYF. CDR3 DNA: TGTGCCAGCAGTGAAGCGCTGGGGCTAGCGGGGGCTTTACAATCCTACGAGCAGTACTTC.

The CDR3 nucleotides read TGTGCCAGCAGTTACTCGAAGACGGGCGGCACAGATACGCAGTATTTT. Translation: CASSYSKTGGTDTQYF. The chain couples TRBV6-2 or TRBV6-3 to TRBJ2-3; D is unresolved. V was clipped by 0 bases and J by 1 base, with 11 bases between them. Germline V CDR1 and CDR2: MNHEY, SVGEGT. The CDR3 is 16 residues long.

V and J are TRBV6-2 or TRBV6-3 and TRBJ2-2; possibly TRBD1 for D (6 bases). CDR3 length equals 15 residues. In germline, CDR1 is MNHEY, CDR2 SVGEGT. V was clipped by 6 bases and J by 6 bases, with 17 bases between them. The CDR3 here is CASRPLVDSPGELFF. CDR3 coding DNA: TGTGCCAGCAGACCCCTCGTGGACAGTCCCGGGGAGCTGTTTTTT.

The CDR3 region has the DNA TGTGCCAGCAGTTTTGTCAATAGCAATCAGCCCCAGCATTTT. Translated, it gives CASSFVNSNQPQHF. The chain recombines TRBV12-3 or TRBV12-4 with TRBJ1-5; D is unclear. The CDR3 is 14 amino acids. V lost 3 bases and J 0 bases, leaving 6 bases between the germline ends.

This sequence joins TRBV28 and TRBJ2-1; 8 positions match TRBD2. In germline, CDR1 is MDHEN, CDR2 SYDVKM. The CDR3 is 15 amino acids. The V and J ends lost 2 bases and 4 bases, in that order; junction bases with no gene match: 4. The CDR3 region is CASSLIRGGYNEQFF. CDR3 nucleotides: TGTGCCAGCAGTTTAATCCGGGGGGGATACAATGAGCAGTTCTTC.

CDR3 protein: CASSLVGGGTYEQYF. The DNA for the CDR3 is TGCGCCAGCAGCTTGGTTGGGGGTGGGACCTACGAGCAGTACTTC. V usage is TRBV5-1 and J usage is TRBJ2-7, with D possibly being TRBD1 or TRBD2 (5 bases each). V lost 0 bases and J 2 bases, leaving 12 bases between the germline ends. From germline, CDR1 is SGHRS and CDR2 YFSETQ. This CDR3 spans 15 amino acids.

As concerns this clonotype: This may stem from a read error, because a much larger clone lies one nucleotide away. The chain links TRBV29-1 to TRBJ2-3; D call uncertain. The CDR3 is 17 amino acids. Germline assignment: CDR1 SQVTM and CDR2 ANQGSEA. In nucleotides, the CDR3 is TGCAGCGTTGGTAGGGTAGGATTGGGGATTGGCAAAGATGCGCAGTATTTT. This codes for CSVGRVGLGIGKDAQYF.

This chain links TRBV30 with TRBJ2-3, with D maybe TRBD1 (6 bases). The CDR3 spans 19 residues. V shed 5 bases and J shed 0 bases, with 27 bases lying between them. Germline lookup yields CDR1 GTSNPN and CDR2 SVGIG (reference sequence). This chain's CDR3 is CAWVHRASQPSLSTDTQYF. The CDR3 DNA reads as TGTGCCTGGGTTCACAGGGCGTCCCAACCCTCACTCAGCACAGATACGCAGTATTTT.

This chain links TRBV20-1 with TRBJ2-1, with a possible D match to TRBD2 (6 bases). CDR3 length equals 15 residues. The germline gives CDR1 DFQATT, CDR2 SNEGSKA (reference sequence). V was shortened by 5 bases and J by 5 bases, with 19 bases between the two germline ends. The CDR3 region has the DNA TGCAGTGCTGCGGTCGGGACTGGGGTTAACAATGAGCAGTTCTTC. It yields the protein CSAAVGTGVNNEQFF.

This sequence joins TRBV12-3 or TRBV12-4 and TRBJ1-4; 10 nucleotides agree with TRBD1. With 1 base clipped from V and 11 bases from J, the junction kept 7 bases outside the gene matches. The CDR3 covers 15 residues. Here the CDR3 reads CASSLEGQGYWKLFF. In DNA form, the CDR3 reads TGTGCCAGCAGTTTAGAGGGACAGGGGTACTGGAAACTGTTTTTT.

This chain connects TRBV28 to TRBJ1-2; tentative D call: TRBD1 (6 bases). From germline, CDR1 is MDHEN and CDR2 SYDVKM. V was shortened by 7 bases and J by 2 bases, with 8 bases between the two germline ends. This CDR3 has 12 amino acids. This CDR3 reads CASTDRNYGYTF. The CDR3 nucleotides read TGTGCCAGCACAGACAGGAACTATGGCTACACCTTC.

This clonotype was observed a few times. V gene TRBV7-2 combines with J gene TRBJ2-4; the D is unclear. Germline V gene lookup returns CDR1 SGHTA and CDR2 FQGNSA. V lost 5 bases to trimming and J lost 0 bases, with 8 bases between them. This CDR3 comprises 14 residues. For the CDR3, the DNA is TGTGCCAGCAGCCGCATAGAAGCCAAAAACATTCAGTACTTC. Amino acids: CASSRIEAKNIQYF.

This clonotype was observed a handful of times. V and J are TRBV5-1 and TRBJ1-1; TRBD1 matches at 7 bases. V lost 2 bases and J lost 8; bases outside the gene matches: 6. CDR3 length equals 13 residues. Germline-derived CDR1 and CDR2 are SGHRS and YFSETQ. CDR3 nucleotides: TGCGCCAGCAGCTTTCAGGGGGTGGGAGAAGCTTTCTTT. It encodes CASSFQGVGEAFF.

This clonotype was seen more than once but under ten times. This sequence joins TRBV6-6 and TRBJ1-1; 8 bases agree with TRBD1. This CDR3 has 14 amino acids. Germline V gives CDR1 MNHNY, CDR2 SVGAGI (reference sequence). The V and J ends lost 8 bases and 1 base, in that order; junction bases with no gene match: 6. CDR3 protein: CASDRGFENTEAFF. The CDR3 bases are TGTGCCAGCGACAGGGGTTTTGAGAACACTGAAGCTTTCTTT.